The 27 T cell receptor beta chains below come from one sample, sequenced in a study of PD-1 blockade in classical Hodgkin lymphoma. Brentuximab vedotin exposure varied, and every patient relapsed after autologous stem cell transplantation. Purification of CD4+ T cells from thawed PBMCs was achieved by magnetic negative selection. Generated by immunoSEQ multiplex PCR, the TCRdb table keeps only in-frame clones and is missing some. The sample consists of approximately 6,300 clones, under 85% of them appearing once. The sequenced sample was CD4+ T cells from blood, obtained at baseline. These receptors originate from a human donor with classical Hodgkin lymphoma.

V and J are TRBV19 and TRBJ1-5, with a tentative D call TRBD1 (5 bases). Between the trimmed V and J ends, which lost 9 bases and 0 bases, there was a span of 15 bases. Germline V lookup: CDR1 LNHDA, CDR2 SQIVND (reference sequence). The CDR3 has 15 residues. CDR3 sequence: CASSPTGVSNQPQHF. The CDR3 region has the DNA TGTGCCAGCAGTCCAACGGGGGTTAGCAATCAGCCCCAGCATTTT.

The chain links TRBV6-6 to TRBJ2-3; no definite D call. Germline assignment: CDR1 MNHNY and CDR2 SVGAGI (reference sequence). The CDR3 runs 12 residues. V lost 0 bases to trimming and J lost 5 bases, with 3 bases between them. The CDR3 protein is CASSYSRDTQYF. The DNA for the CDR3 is TGTGCCAGCAGTTACTCGCGAGATACGCAGTATTTT.

CDR3 nucleotide sequence: TGTGCCAGCAGCTTGGACGGGGGGCAGGGCGGGGAGCTGTTTTTT. Translating gives CASSLDGGQGGELFF. The rearrangement joins TRBV5-4 to TRBJ2-2, with D possibly being TRBD2 (7 bases). The CDR3 has 15 residues. V was cut by 0 bases and J by 7 bases, with 13 bases left in between. Looked up from germline, CDR1 is SGHNT and CDR2 is YYREEE (reference sequence).

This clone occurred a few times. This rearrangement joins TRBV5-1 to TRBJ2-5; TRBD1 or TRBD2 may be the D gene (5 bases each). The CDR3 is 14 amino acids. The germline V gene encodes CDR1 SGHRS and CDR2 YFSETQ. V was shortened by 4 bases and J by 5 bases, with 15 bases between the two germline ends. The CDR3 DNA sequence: TGCGCCAGCAGCGTCGGGACCGCGGAGGAGACCCAGTACTTC. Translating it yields CASSVGTAEETQYF.

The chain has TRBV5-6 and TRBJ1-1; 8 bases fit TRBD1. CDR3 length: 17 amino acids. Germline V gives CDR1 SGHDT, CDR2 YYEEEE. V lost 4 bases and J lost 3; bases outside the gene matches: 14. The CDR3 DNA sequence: TGTGCCAGCAGCCCGGTTGGGCAGGGGGCATCGGACACTGAAGCTTTCTTT. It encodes CASSPVGQGASDTEAFF.

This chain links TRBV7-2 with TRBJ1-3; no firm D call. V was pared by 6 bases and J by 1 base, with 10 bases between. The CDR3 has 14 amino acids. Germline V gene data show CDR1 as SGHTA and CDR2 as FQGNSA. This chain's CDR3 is CASSLALSGNTIYF. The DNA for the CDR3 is TGTGCCAGCAGTCTCGCTTTATCTGGAAACACCATATATTTT.

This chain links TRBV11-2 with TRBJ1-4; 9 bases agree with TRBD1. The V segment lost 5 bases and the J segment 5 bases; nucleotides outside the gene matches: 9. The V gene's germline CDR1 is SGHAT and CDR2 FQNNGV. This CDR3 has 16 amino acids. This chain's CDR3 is CASSPIGGTGNEKLFF. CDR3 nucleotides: TGTGCCAGCAGCCCAATAGGGGGGACAGGGAATGAAAAACTGTTTTTT.

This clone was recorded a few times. DNA for the CDR3: TGTGCCAGCAGTGAAGCGGAACAGGGCTCCTACGAGCAGTACTTC. Protein: CASSEAEQGSYEQYF. The chain has TRBV2 and TRBJ2-7; D perhaps matches TRBD1 (6 bases). There are 15 residues in the CDR3. The V and J ends lost 0 bases and 0 bases respectively, with 9 bases between them. Germline assignment: CDR1 SNHLY and CDR2 FYNNEI.

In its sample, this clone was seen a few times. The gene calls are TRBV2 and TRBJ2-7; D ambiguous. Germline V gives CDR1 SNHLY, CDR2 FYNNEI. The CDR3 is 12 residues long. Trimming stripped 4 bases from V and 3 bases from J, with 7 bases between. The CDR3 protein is CASSVTIYEQYF. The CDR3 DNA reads TGTGCCAGCAGTGTTACGATCTACGAGCAGTACTTC.

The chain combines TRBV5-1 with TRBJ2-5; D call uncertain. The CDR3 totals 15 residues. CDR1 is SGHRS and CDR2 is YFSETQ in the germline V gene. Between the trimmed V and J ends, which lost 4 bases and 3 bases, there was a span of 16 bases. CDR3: CASSGVARAEETQYF. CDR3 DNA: TGCGCCAGCAGCGGGGTGGCCCGGGCAGAAGAGACCCAGTACTTC.

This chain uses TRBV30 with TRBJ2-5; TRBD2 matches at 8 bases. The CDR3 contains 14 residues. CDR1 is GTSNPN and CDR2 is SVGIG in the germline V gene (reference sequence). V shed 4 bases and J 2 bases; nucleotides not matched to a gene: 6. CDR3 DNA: TGTGCCTGGACTTCCCGCGGGGGGCAAGAGACCCAGTACTTC. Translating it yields CAWTSRGGQETQYF.

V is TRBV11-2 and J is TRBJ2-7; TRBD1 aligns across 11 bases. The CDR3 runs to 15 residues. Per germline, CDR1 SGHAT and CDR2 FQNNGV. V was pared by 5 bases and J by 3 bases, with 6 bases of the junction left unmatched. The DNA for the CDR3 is TGTGCCAGCAGCCGCGGGACAGGGGGAATCTACGAGCAGTACTTC. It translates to CASSRGTGGIYEQYF.

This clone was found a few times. In nucleotides, the CDR3 is TGTGCCAGCAGCTCGGGGCCGAAGGATGAGCAGTACTTC. The encoded protein is CASSSGPKDEQYF. The chain uses TRBV11-2 and TRBJ2-7, with D perhaps matching TRBD1 or TRBD2 (5 bases each). The CDR3 runs 13 residues. Germline V lookup: CDR1 SGHAT, CDR2 FQNNGV. With 4 bases removed from V and 7 bases from J, the gap between germline ends came to 14 bases.

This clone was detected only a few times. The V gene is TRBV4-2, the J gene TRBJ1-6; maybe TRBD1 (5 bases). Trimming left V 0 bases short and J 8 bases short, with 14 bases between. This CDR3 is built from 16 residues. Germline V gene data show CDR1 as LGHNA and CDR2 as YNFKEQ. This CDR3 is CASSQEDRRADSPLHF. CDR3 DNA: TGTGCCAGCAGCCAAGAAGACAGACGCGCGGATTCACCCCTCCACTTT.

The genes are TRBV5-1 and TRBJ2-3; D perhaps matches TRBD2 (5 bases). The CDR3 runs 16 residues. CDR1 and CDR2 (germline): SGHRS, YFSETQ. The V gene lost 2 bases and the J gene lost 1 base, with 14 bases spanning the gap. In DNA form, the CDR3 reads TGCGCCAGCAGCTTTCGACGGTCCGGGGGCACAGATACGCAGTATTTT. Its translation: CASSFRRSGGTDTQYF.

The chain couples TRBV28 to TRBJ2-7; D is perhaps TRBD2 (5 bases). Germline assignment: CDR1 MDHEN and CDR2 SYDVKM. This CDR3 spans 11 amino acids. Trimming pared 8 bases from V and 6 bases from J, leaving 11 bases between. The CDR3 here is CASGLAGEQYF. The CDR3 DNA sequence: TGTGCCAGCGGTCTGGCGGGCGAGCAGTACTTC.

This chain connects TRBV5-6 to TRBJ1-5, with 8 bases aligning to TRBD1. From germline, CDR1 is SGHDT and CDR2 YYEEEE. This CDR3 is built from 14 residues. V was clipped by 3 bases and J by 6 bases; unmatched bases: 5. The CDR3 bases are TGTGCCAGCAGCTCCAGGGGGCTGACTCAGCCCCAGCATTTT. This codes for CASSSRGLTQPQHF.

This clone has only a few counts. CDR3 sequence: CAKGTSGSGELFF. The CDR3 nucleotides are TGTGCCAAAGGGACTAGCGGGTCCGGGGAGCTGTTTTTT. V usage is TRBV5-4 and J usage is TRBJ2-2; TRBD2 agrees at 12 bases. Germline CDR1 is SGHNT and CDR2 is YYREEE (reference sequence). This CDR3 is 13 amino acids long. The V segment lost 9 bases and the J segment 6 bases; nucleotides outside the gene matches: 3.

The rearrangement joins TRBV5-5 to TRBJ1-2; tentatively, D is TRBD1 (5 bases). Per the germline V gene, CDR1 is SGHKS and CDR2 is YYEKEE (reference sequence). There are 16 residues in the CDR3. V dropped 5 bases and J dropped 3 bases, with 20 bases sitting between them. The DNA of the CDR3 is TGTGCCAGCAGGTACCGGGACGGAAGAAGAGACTATGGCTACACCTTC. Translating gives CASRYRDGRRDYGYTF. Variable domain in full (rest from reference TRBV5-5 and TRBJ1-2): DAGVTQSPTHLIKTRGQQVTLRCSPISGHKSVSWYQQVLGQGPQFIFQYYEKEERGRGNFPDRFSARQFPNYSSELNVNALLLGDSALYLCASRYRDGRRDYGYTFGSGTRLTVV.

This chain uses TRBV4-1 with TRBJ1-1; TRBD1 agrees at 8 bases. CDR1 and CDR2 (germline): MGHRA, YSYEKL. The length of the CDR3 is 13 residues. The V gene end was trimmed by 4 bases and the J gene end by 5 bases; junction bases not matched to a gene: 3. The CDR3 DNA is TGCGCCAGCAGCCGACAGGGGAGGACTGAAGCTTTCTTT. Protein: CASSRQGRTEAFF.

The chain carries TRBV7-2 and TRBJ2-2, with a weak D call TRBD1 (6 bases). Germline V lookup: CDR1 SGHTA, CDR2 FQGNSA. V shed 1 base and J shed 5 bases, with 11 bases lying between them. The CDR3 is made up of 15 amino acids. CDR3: CASSLVGTPTGELFF. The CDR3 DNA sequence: TGTGCCAGCAGCTTAGTAGGGACACCAACCGGGGAGCTGTTTTTT.

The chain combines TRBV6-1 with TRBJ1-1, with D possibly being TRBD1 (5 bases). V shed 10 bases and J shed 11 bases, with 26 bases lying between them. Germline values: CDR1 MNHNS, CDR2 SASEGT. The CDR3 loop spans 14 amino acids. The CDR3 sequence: CATSIRDPSTGAFF. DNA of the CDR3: TGTGCCACCTCCATAAGGGACCCTAGCACGGGGGCTTTCTTT.

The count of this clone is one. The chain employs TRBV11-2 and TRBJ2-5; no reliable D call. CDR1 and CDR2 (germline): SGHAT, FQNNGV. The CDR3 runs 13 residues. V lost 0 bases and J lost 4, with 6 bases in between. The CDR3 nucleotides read TGTGCCAGCAGCTTAGATCGGGCAGAGACCCAGTACTTC. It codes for CASSLDRAETQYF.

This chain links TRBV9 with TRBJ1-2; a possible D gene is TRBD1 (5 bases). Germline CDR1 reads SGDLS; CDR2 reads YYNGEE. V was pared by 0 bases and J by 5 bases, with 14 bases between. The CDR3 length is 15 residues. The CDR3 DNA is TGTGCCAGCAGCGTAGCCCGGGACGAATTGTATGGCTACACCTTC. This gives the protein CASSVARDELYGYTF.

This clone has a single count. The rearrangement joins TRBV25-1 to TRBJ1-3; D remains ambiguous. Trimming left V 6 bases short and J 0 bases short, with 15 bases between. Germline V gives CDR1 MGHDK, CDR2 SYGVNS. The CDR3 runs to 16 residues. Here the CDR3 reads CASRRTRTRSGNTIYF. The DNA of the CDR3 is TGTGCCAGCAGACGAACCCGAACACGCTCTGGAAACACCATATATTTT.

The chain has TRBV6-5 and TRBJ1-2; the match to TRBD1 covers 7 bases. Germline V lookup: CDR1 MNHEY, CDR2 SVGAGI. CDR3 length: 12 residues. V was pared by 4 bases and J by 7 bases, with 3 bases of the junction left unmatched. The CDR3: CASSSDRVGYTF. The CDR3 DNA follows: TGTGCCAGCAGTTCAGACAGGGTTGGCTACACCTTC.

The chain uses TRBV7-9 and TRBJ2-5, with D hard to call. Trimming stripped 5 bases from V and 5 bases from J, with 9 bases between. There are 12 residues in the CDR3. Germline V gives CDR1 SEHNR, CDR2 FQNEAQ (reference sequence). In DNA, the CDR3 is TGTGCCAGCAGCCCCCCCCTGGAGACCCAGTACTTC. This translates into CASSPPLETQYF.